This entry describes one T cell receptor (beta chain). Assay used: immunoSEQ multiplex PCR; TCRdb lists only in-frame clones, some missing. The table has tens of thousands of clones, 91% seen once. These data originate in a study of OX40 agonist ivuxolimab in advanced cancers. The V gene end was trimmed by 2 bases and the J gene end by 1 base; junction bases not matched to a gene: 2. CDR3 length equals 15 residues. Germline loops: CDR1 LGHNA, CDR2 YNFKEQ. Sequencing was performed on CD4+ or CD8+ T cells sorted from blood, taken in a trial of the OX40 agonist ivuxolimab. V gene TRBV4-2 combines with J gene TRBJ2-7; 10 nucleotides agree with TRBD2. This clonotype was sampled from an adult with an advanced solid tumor such as melanoma, head and neck, liver or kidney cancer. The CDR3 here is CASSQLAGVSYEQYF. The CDR3 DNA reads as TGTGCCAGCAGCCAACTAGCGGGAGTGTCCTACGAGCAGTACTTC.